The rows below give T cell receptor beta chains drawn from one sample of a study of vaccination and CD4 T cells after COVID-19. No cognate antigen is known for these TCRs. Via MiXCR, TCRdb re-called the PCR reads, giving one row per CDR3 protein. Of nearly 15,000 distinct CDR3 sequences listed, roughly 80% are singletons. Source: CD4+ T cells from blood, cultured in vitro, taken after SARS-CoV-2 vaccination. The receptors shown here come from a human donor who received a COVID-19 vaccine. Both conserved end residues are part of each CDR3. D genes are given only for firm matches. Clone size is not always given. Where it is, it says once, few, many or a class for expanded clones.

v_call	clone_size	d_call	j_call	cdr3_nt	cdr3_aa
TRBV6-5	NA	NA	TRBJ1-5	TGTGCCAGCAGTTACTCGGTGAATATGGAACAGCCCCAGCATTTT	CASSYSVNMEQPQHF
TRBV5-4	NA	TRBD2	TRBJ2-3	TGTGCCAGCAGCTGGGCGGGGGGAGTTAGCACAGATACGCAGTATTTT	CASSWAGGVSTDTQYF
TRBV30	few	TRBD2	TRBJ2-5	TGTGCCTGGGAACGGAGCGGGGTTATTAGGGAGACCCAGTACTTC	CAWERSGVIRETQYF
TRBV7-9	NA	NA	TRBJ1-4	TGTGCCAGCAGCTTCCCCTCAGGAGCTGAAAAACTGTTTTTT	CASSFPSGAEKLFF
TRBV30	NA	NA	TRBJ1-1	TGTGCCTGGCGACAGGTCATGAACACTGAAGCTTTCTTT	CAWRQVMNTEAFF
TRBV19	few	NA	TRBJ2-2	TGTGCCAGTAGTATTGGAGGGTCGGACACCGGGGAGCTGTTTTTT	CASSIGGSDTGELFF
TRBV9	NA	NA	TRBJ2-3	TGTGCCAGCAGCGTAGGAGCCACAGATACGCAGTATTTT	CASSVGATDTQYF
TRBV7-8	NA	TRBD1	TRBJ2-7	TGTGCCAGCAGCTTAAGAGCCGGGACAGGGGTCCCCTACGAGCAGTACTTC	CASSLRAGTGVPYEQYF
TRBV7-9	NA	NA	TRBJ2-3	TGTGCCAGCAGCAACGGGGACCGTCTGGTCGGTGCGCAGTATTTT	CASSNGDRLVGAQYF
TRBV3-1	NA	TRBD2	TRBJ2-5	TGTGCCAGCAGCCACCATAGCGGGGGGGACCAAGAGACCCAGTACTTC	CASSHHSGGDQETQYF
TRBV7-9	NA	TRBD2	TRBJ2-5	TGTGCCAGCAGCTTAGCACTAGCGGGGGGAGAGACCCAGTACTTC	CASSLALAGGETQYF
TRBV2	few	TRBD1	TRBJ2-2	TGTGCCAGCAGCGGACAGGGGTCTGGGGAGCTGTTTTTT	CASSGQGSGELFF
TRBV6-1	once	NA	TRBJ1-3	TGTGCCAGCAGTGGGACGCCAAGCTCTGGAAACACCATATATTTT	CASSGTPSSGNTIYF
TRBV6-5	once	TRBD2	TRBJ2-7	TGTGCCAGCAGTTACTCGACTAGCGGAGCAGTCTACGAGCAGTACTTC	CASSYSTSGAVYEQYF
TRBV6-1	NA	TRBD1	TRBJ1-6	TGTGCCAGCCAGGGACAGGGGAATTCACCCCTCCACTTT	CASQGQGNSPLHF
TRBV18	NA	TRBD1	TRBJ1-6	TGTGCCAGCTCACCACGTTCAGGGGGCATTGAATCCTATAATTCACCCCTCCACTTT	CASSPRSGGIESYNSPLHF
TRBV2	NA	NA	TRBJ2-7	TGTGCCAGCAGGGTGGACAGTAGCGAGCAGTACTTC	CASRVDSSEQYF
TRBV7-6	NA	NA	TRBJ1-4	TGTGCCAGCAGCTTAGTGTCAACCCGGGAAAAACTGTTTTTT	CASSLVSTREKLFF
TRBV20-1	NA	NA	TRBJ2-3	TGCAGTGCTACACCATACGAAGCGGGCACAGATACGCAGTATTTT	CSATPYEAGTDTQYF
TRBV7-9	NA	NA	TRBJ1-5	TGTGCCAGCAGCTTAGCGTGGGTCGGGGGAGGAGATCAGCCCCAGCATTTT	CASSLAWVGGGDQPQHF
TRBV30	NA	NA	TRBJ2-2	TGTGCCTGGAAAGCCAGAGCTGGAGACGGGGAGCTGTTTTTT	CAWKARAGDGELFF
TRBV5-4	few	NA	TRBJ2-5	TGTGCCAGCAGCCAACCGGGACTCCAAGAGACCCAGTACTTC	CASSQPGLQETQYF
TRBV5-1	once	NA	TRBJ1-2	TGCGCCAGCAGCACCCAAACAGGCCCAGCTAACTATGGCTACACCTTC	CASSTQTGPANYGYTF
TRBV20-1	NA	NA	TRBJ1-3	TGCAGTGCCGCCCAAACAGGGTCTGGAAACACCATATATTTT	CSAAQTGSGNTIYF
TRBV30	NA	TRBD1	TRBJ1-2	TGTGCCTGGAGTAAAGGACAGGGAGGTGGCTACACCTTC	CAWSKGQGGGYTF
TRBV15	NA	TRBD1	TRBJ1-6	TGTGCCACCAGCAGAGAGGACAGGGCTTACTCACCCCTCCACTTT	CATSREDRAYSPLHF
TRBV15	NA	NA	TRBJ2-1	TGTGCCACCAGCAGAGAACAGGTCAGTGATGAGCAGTTCTTC	CATSREQVSDEQFF
TRBV24-1	NA	NA	TRBJ2-2	TGTGCCACCAGTGACCCCACCGGGACATTGAACACCGGGGAGCTGTTTTTT	CATSDPTGTLNTGELFF
TRBV19	NA	NA	TRBJ1-2	TGTGCCGGTAGTATAGGGGCGATTGACTATGGCTACACCTTC	CAGSIGAIDYGYTF
TRBV20-1	NA	NA	TRBJ2-5	TGCAGTGCTAGAGATCCTTCTGAGACCCAGTACTTC	CSARDPSETQYF
TRBV20-1	NA	NA	TRBJ1-3	TGCAGTGCTAGTAGGGTTCTGGACACCATATATTTT	CSASRVLDTIYF
TRBV20-1	NA	NA	TRBJ1-1	TGCAGTGCTGCGGGTGGGGGGAACACTGAAGCTTTCTTT	CSAAGGGNTEAFF
TRBV20-1	NA	NA	TRBJ2-1	TGCAGTGCCTCGAAGCCCGCAGTCAATGAGCAGTTCTTC	CSASKPAVNEQFF
TRBV29-1	NA	NA	TRBJ2-3	TGCAGCGTTGAAGGGTGGGGTGGCCTCACAGATACGCAGTATTTT	CSVEGWGGLTDTQYF
TRBV5-1	NA	NA	TRBJ2-5	TGCGCCAGCAGCTTGGCGCAGACGCAAGAGACCCAGTACTTC	CASSLAQTQETQYF
TRBV27	NA	TRBD2	TRBJ2-6	TGTGCCAGCAGTCCACTAGCGGGGGGGCCGAGTGGGGCCAACGTCCTGACTTTC	CASSPLAGGPSGANVLTF
TRBV6-1	once	NA	TRBJ1-1	TGTGCCAGCACCCCTGGGGGTGAGAACACTGAAGCTTTCTTT	CASTPGGENTEAFF
TRBV7-9	NA	NA	TRBJ1-2	TGTGCCAGCAGCTTAAACACATTCTCCCCTAACTATGGCTACACCTTC	CASSLNTFSPNYGYTF
TRBV7-9	NA	NA	TRBJ1-1	TGTGCCAGCAGCCGCGGCTCGGAGACTGAAGCTTTCTTT	CASSRGSETEAFF
TRBV12-3/TRBV12-4	NA	TRBD1	TRBJ1-4	TGCCTGGACAGGGGACGCGAAAAACTGTTTTTT	CLDRGREKLFF
TRBV7-9	NA	NA	TRBJ1-1	TGTGCCAGCAGCGCCACAGCGAACACTGAAGCTTTCTTT	CASSATANTEAFF
TRBV19	NA	TRBD2	TRBJ2-5	TGTGCCAGTAGTAGACTAGCGGTTCAAGAGACCCAGTACTTC	CASSRLAVQETQYF
TRBV15	NA	NA	TRBJ2-7	TGTGCCACCAGCAGGGAAGTGGGGGGTACTTACGAGCAGTACTTC	CATSREVGGTYEQYF
TRBV7-6	NA	TRBD1	TRBJ2-7	TGTGCCAGCAGCTTAGGGGACAGGGGGTTGTGGGAGCAGTACTTC	CASSLGDRGLWEQYF
TRBV30	once	NA	TRBJ1-1	TGTGCCTGGAGGAAACAGGGCGGTCCGGAAGCTTTCTTT	CAWRKQGGPEAFF
TRBV21-1	NA	NA	TRBJ1-3	TGTGCCAGCAGCACTCTACAGGGGGCGCCTGGAAACACCATATATTTT	CASSTLQGAPGNTIYF